This T cell receptor (beta chain) emerged from a study of OX40 agonist ivuxolimab in advanced cancers. V lost 5 bases and J lost 6, with 4 bases in between. Germline assignment: CDR1 LNHDA and CDR2 SQIVND (reference sequence). The CDR3 contains 11 residues. Produced via immunoSEQ multiplex PCR; TCRdb's table is partial and in-frame only. The sample has approximately 73,000 clones, about 85% seen once. The specimen was CD4+ or CD8+ T cells sorted from blood, collected in a trial of the OX40 agonist ivuxolimab. V and J are TRBV19 and TRBJ1-4; D not resolved. The clonotype originates from an adult with an advanced solid tumor such as melanoma, head and neck, liver or kidney cancer. The CDR3 spells CASSRDEKLFF. CDR3 bases: TGTGCCAGTAGTCGGGATGAAAAACTGTTTTTT.